Below, 15 T cell receptor beta chains from the same sample are listed, as sequenced in a study of PD-1 blockade in classical Hodgkin lymphoma. There was relapse after autologous stem cell transplantation in every patient, and there was variation in brentuximab vedotin exposure. Only in-frame clones appear in the TCRdb table, and some are missing; sequencing was by immunoSEQ multiplex PCR. The data hold 20,000 or so clones, with around 86% observed a single time. Sequencing used peripheral blood mononuclear cells (PBMCs), obtained at baseline. The receptors derive from a human donor with classical Hodgkin lymphoma.

This sequence joins TRBV7-9 and TRBJ2-6; TRBD1 agrees at 7 bases. V shed 8 bases and J 4 bases; nucleotides not matched to a gene: 11. CDR3 length: 16 residues. Germline CDR1 SEHNR, CDR2 FQNEAQ (reference sequence). This CDR3 is CASPRDRASGANVLTF. CDR3 sequence (DNA): TGTGCCAGCCCCCGCGACAGGGCGTCCGGGGCCAACGTCCTGACTTTC.

This clone occurred once. The chain couples TRBV28 to TRBJ2-7, with a tentative D call TRBD2 (6 bases). This CDR3 contains 13 residues. V was trimmed by 5 bases and J by 5 bases, leaving 13 bases between them. Germline V gene data show CDR1 as MDHEN and CDR2 as SYDVKM. CDR3 bases: TGTGCCAGCAGTACCCCGGGGAGGCACGAGCAGTACTTC. Its translation is CASSTPGRHEQYF.

A single count supports this clone. The chain recombines TRBV6-4 with TRBJ2-2; tentatively, D is TRBD2 (6 bases). Trimming took 8 bases from V and 1 from J, leaving 14 bases between them. CDR1 MRHNA and CDR2 SNTAGT come from the germline V gene. This CDR3 is 15 amino acids long. DNA of the CDR3: TGTGCCAGCTCTCCGGGGGAACGGAACACCGGGGAGCTGTTTTTT. This translates into CASSPGERNTGELFF.

The CDR3 region has the DNA TGTGCCAGCAGCCCTCCCGGGGGCACAGATACGCAGTATTTT. It specifies CASSPPGGTDTQYF. This rearrangement joins TRBV9 to TRBJ2-3; D might be TRBD2 (5 bases). With 4 bases removed from V and 1 base from J, the gap between germline ends came to 10 bases. The CDR3 extends over 14 amino acids. CDR1 and CDR2 from the germline V gene are SGDLS and YYNGEE.

This clone qualifies as medium-sized. The chain uses TRBV9 and TRBJ1-2; unclear D gene. Trimming shortened V by 4 bases and J by 9 bases, and 13 bases separated the two germline ends. This CDR3 has 12 amino acids. From germline, CDR1 is SGDLS and CDR2 YYNGEE. The CDR3 DNA sequence: TGTGCCAGCAGCCCTAACGAGGGCAGCTACACCTTC. Translation gives CASSPNEGSYTF.

The chain links TRBV30 to TRBJ1-6; no clear D. Germline CDR1 and CDR2: GTSNPN and SVGIG (reference sequence). V lost 1 base to trimming and J lost 1 base, with 8 bases between them. CDR3 length equals 15 residues. CDR3 in amino acids: CAWSGPGSYNSPLHF. The DNA of the CDR3 is TGTGCCTGGAGTGGTCCTGGTTCCTATAATTCACCCCTCCACTTT.

This clone was found once. This chain joins TRBV6-5 and TRBJ1-1; D unresolved. The CDR3 consists of 13 residues. V gave up 9 bases and J gave up 1 base, with 12 bases separating them. CDR1 and CDR2 from the germline V gene are MNHEY and SVGAGI. The chain's CDR3 is CASNSYSNTEAFF. The CDR3 bases are TGTGCCAGTAACAGTTACTCGAACACTGAAGCTTTCTTT.

J is TRBJ2-1 and V is TRBV19; 7 bases agree with TRBD1. The CDR3 consists of 13 residues. After removal of 1 base from V and 10 bases from J, the junction contained 4 bases not matched to a gene. CDR1 LNHDA and CDR2 SQIVND come from the germline V gene (reference sequence). The CDR3 DNA reads as TGTGCCAGTAGTATAGGGACAGGAGGAGAGCAGTTCTTC. This codes for CASSIGTGGEQFF.

The V and J genes are TRBV5-1 and TRBJ1-2; the D is unclear. Germline CDR1 reads SGHRS; CDR2 reads YFSETQ. The CDR3 runs 13 residues. The ends were cut back, 7 bases at V and 1 base at J, with 11 bases in the middle. The CDR3 loop reads CASSPSSNYGYTF. The DNA for the CDR3 is TGCGCCAGCTCGCCGTCCAGTAACTATGGCTACACCTTC. Together with reference TRBV5-1 and TRBJ1-2, the CDR3 gives the full variable domain: KAGVTQTPRYLIKTRGQQVTLSCSPISGHRSVSWYQQTPGQGLQFLFEYFSETQRNKGNFPGRFSGRQFSNSRSEMNVSTLELGDSALYLCASSPSSNYGYTFGSGTRLTVV.

This clone was seen once. This chain links TRBV29-1 with TRBJ1-2; 9 bases are a match to TRBD1. Germline V gene sequence: CDR1 SQVTM, CDR2 ANQGSEA. CDR3 length: 13 residues. V was clipped by 5 bases and J by 6 bases; unmatched bases: 7. In DNA form, the CDR3 reads TGCAGCGTTCACTCCGGGACAGGGAATGGCTACACCTTC. Translated, it gives CSVHSGTGNGYTF.

This clone has a handful of counts. The chain is built from TRBV4-2 and TRBJ1-6, with 8 positions matching TRBD1. Unmatched junction bases numbered 5, after V lost 0 bases and J lost 10 bases. Germline CDR1 LGHNA, CDR2 YNFKEQ. The CDR3 spans 15 residues. CDR3 residues: CASSQETGANSPLHF. The CDR3 DNA is TGTGCCAGCAGCCAAGAGACAGGGGCGAACTCACCCCTCCACTTT.

This chain joins TRBV28 and TRBJ2-3; 14 bases fit TRBD2. The length of the CDR3 is 17 residues. Germline CDR1 is MDHEN and CDR2 is SYDVKM. V shed 5 bases, J shed 4 bases, and the junction held 8 bases outside the gene matches. The CDR3 DNA is TGTGCCAGCAGTCTAGAACCGACTAGCGGGAGGGCAGATACGCAGTATTTT. Residues: CASSLEPTSGRADTQYF.

J is TRBJ2-2 and V is TRBV7-3, with D hard to call. Trimming took 0 bases from V and 0 from J, leaving 8 bases between them. The CDR3 length is 16 residues. CDR1 SGHTA and CDR2 FQGTGA come from the germline V gene. CDR3 sequence: CASSLTRTTNTGELFF. The CDR3 coding sequence is TGTGCCAGCAGCTTAACGAGAACAACGAACACCGGGGAGCTGTTTTTT. The full variable domain, in which reference TRBV7-3 and TRBJ2-2 provide the parts outside the CDR3, is GAGVSQTPSNKVTEKGKYVELRCDPISGHTALYWYRQSLGQGPEFLIYFQGTGAADDSGLPNDRFFAVRPEGSVSTLKIQRTERGDSAVYLCASSLTRTTNTGELFFGEGSRLTVL.

The V gene is TRBV9, the J gene TRBJ2-5; D gene ambiguous. Between the trimmed V and J ends, which lost 0 bases and 5 bases, there was a span of 5 bases. The germline V gene has CDR1 SGDLS and CDR2 YYNGEE. The CDR3 is 12 residues long. In DNA form, the CDR3 reads TGTGCCAGCAGCGTAGGTGGGGAGACCCAGTACTTC. Protein product: CASSVGGETQYF.

There are a few counts of this clone. The rearrangement links TRBV5-6 to TRBJ2-1; 9 nucleotides match TRBD1. Germline V CDR1 and CDR2: SGHDT, YYEEEE. Trimming cost V 4 bases and J 4 bases; bases outside gene matches: 6. CDR3 length: 15 residues. The CDR3 is CASSPTGTGYNEQFF. The CDR3 DNA follows: TGTGCCAGCAGCCCGACCGGGACAGGGTACAATGAGCAGTTCTTC.